This TCR beta chain was sequenced in a study of blood T cell repertoires in COVID-19. The overall study: Sites across the United States, Italy and Spain contributed samples from acute and convalescent COVID-19. PBMCs, B-cell-depleted T cells, or T cells were the source of the cDNA or gDNA that made up the material.

Under the authors' procedure: Estimation of nucleated cell counts was performed using reference gene primer amplification. TCRdb keeps only in-frame clones here, not all; method: immunoSEQ multiplex PCR. Clone size and V and J calls were adopted from that table, with D and trimming inferred from the DNA. The sample has about 68,000 clones, 84% seen once. CDR3 length equals 15 residues. Germline trimming cut 3 bases from V and 5 bases from J; bases unmatched to any gene: 8. In germline, CDR1 is LGHNT, CDR2 FRNRAP. The specimen sequenced was peripheral blood. The rearrangement links TRBV12-5 to TRBJ2-7; 9 positions agree with TRBD2. This TCR was recovered from a man in his fifties with active COVID-19. The CDR3 region is CASGFSWREGHEQYF. The CDR3 nucleotides read TGTGCTAGTGGTTTCTCGTGGCGGGAGGGTCACGAGCAGTACTTC.